This passage covers 24 T cell receptor beta chains from one sample sequenced in a study of OX40 agonist ivuxolimab in advanced cancers. The method was immunoSEQ multiplex PCR; TCRdb's version includes in-frame clones alone and lacks a portion of them. The sample has approximately 80,000 clones, 87% seen once. This material consisted of CD4+ or CD8+ T cells sorted from blood, taken in a trial of the OX40 agonist ivuxolimab. The source of these receptors is an adult with an advanced solid tumor such as melanoma, head and neck, liver or kidney cancer.

The V gene is TRBV6-1, the J gene TRBJ1-2, with TRBD1 identical over 9 bases. Looked up from germline, CDR1 is MNHNS and CDR2 is SASEGT. This CDR3 region has 16 residues. V trimming: 2 bases; J trimming: 8 bases; junction bases outside the gene matches: 12. The CDR3 nucleotides are TGTGCCAGCAGTGAATTCCCAACACAGGGGGCTCGGGGCTACACCTTC. Its protein product is CASSEFPTQGARGYTF.

The sample holds one count of this clone. The rearrangement joins TRBV28 to TRBJ1-3, with 8 bases fitting TRBD1. Germline lookup yields CDR1 MDHEN and CDR2 SYDVKM. Trimming took 5 bases from V and 2 from J; bases not matched to a gene: 2. This CDR3 has 14 residues. The CDR3 sequence: CASSRTGTGNTIYF. DNA of the CDR3: TGTGCCAGCAGTAGGACAGGGACTGGAAACACCATATATTTT.

The rearrangement links TRBV18 to TRBJ2-7; no clear D. Trimming cost V 1 base and J 5 bases, with 12 bases left between them. The CDR3 is 14 residues long. Germline CDR1 KGHSH, CDR2 LQKENI. CDR3 in DNA: TGTGCCAGCTCACCACGGGTGGAGTCGGACGAGCAGTACTTC. Its protein product is CASSPRVESDEQYF. The variable domain in full, with the rest retrieved from reference TRBV18 and TRBJ2-7, is NAGVMQNPRHLVRRRGQEARLRCSPMKGHSHVYWYRQLPEEGLKFMVYLQKENIIDESGMPKERFSAEFPKEGPSILRIQQVVRGDSAAYFCASSPRVESDEQYFGPGTRLTVT.

CDR3 DNA: TGCGCCAGCAGTGCCGTCCAGGGGGCCTGGAATGAGCAGTTCTTC. Amino acid sequence: CASSAVQGAWNEQFF. V is TRBV10-1 and J is TRBJ2-1; 8 bases line up with TRBD1. The CDR3 spans 15 residues. Germline V gives CDR1 WNHNN, CDR2 SYGVQD (reference sequence). J lost 7 bases, V lost 4 bases, and 9 bases had no gene match.

The CDR3 protein is CASSDGQVTSGNTIYF. In DNA, the CDR3 is TGTGCCAGCAGTGACGGACAGGTGACCTCTGGAAACACCATATATTTT. This chain connects TRBV2 to TRBJ1-3; 7 positions agree with TRBD1. Trimming at V came to 3 bases and at J to 0 bases, leaving 5 bases not matched to a gene. The CDR3 contains 16 residues. CDR1 and CDR2 from the germline V gene are SNHLY and FYNNEI.

J is TRBJ2-1 and V is TRBV28; weak D call: TRBD2 (7 bases). Trimming removed 5 bases from V and 7 bases from J, with 24 bases in between. The CDR3 is 17 residues long. CDR1 MDHEN and CDR2 SYDVKM come from the germline V gene. The CDR3 region has the DNA TGTGCCAGCAGTCCCCTCCTAGGGGGAGGGCCGCGAAATGAGCAGTTCTTC. Its protein product is CASSPLLGGGPRNEQFF. The full variable domain, its missing parts supplied by reference TRBV28 and TRBJ2-1, is DVKVTQSSRYLVKRTGEKVFLECVQDMDHENMFWYRQDPGLGLRLIYFSYDVKMKEKGDIPEGYSVSREKKERFSLILESASTNQTSMYLCASSPLLGGGPRNEQFFGPGTRLTVL.

This clone was seen only a few times. The chain joins TRBV11-2 to TRBJ2-1; D gene ambiguous. The CDR3 contains 12 residues. Trimming took off 5 bases at V and 10 bases at J, with 12 bases between the two ends. Germline V gene lookup returns CDR1 SGHAT and CDR2 FQNNGV. The CDR3, as DNA: TGTGCCAGCAGCCCCTGGTCGCGGGAGCAGTTCTTC. Its translation: CASSPWSREQFF.

This clone was counted a few times. The gene calls are TRBV10-3 and TRBJ1-1; D may be TRBD1 (5 bases). Germline CDR1 reads ENHRY; CDR2 reads SYGVKD. This CDR3 is 13 amino acids long. The V end lost 4 bases, the J end lost 1 base, and 7 bases lay between the germline ends. The CDR3 reads CAISVTENTEAFF. CDR3 nucleotides: TGTGCCATCAGTGTGACAGAGAACACTGAAGCTTTCTTT.

The chain is built from TRBV14 and TRBJ2-2; 7 bases map to TRBD1. V was pared by 4 bases and J by 3 bases, with 8 bases of the junction left unmatched. The CDR3 sequence is 16 residues long. The germline V gene has CDR1 SGHDN and CDR2 FVKESK. CDR3 loop: CASSLSGRGYTGELFF. The DNA for the CDR3 is TGTGCCAGCAGCCTATCCGGCAGGGGGTACACCGGGGAGCTGTTTTTT.

V usage is TRBV7-2 and J usage is TRBJ2-7, with unresolved D. V shed 6 bases and J shed 4 bases, with 16 bases lying between them. Germline assignment: CDR1 SGHTA and CDR2 FQGNSA. This CDR3 is built from 14 residues. CDR3 nucleotide sequence: TGTGCCAGCAGTTTTGTCAAAGGGTTGTACGAGCAGTACTTC. Amino acids: CASSFVKGLYEQYF.

CDR3 sequence reads: CASSGLAGVLDTQYF. CDR3 in DNA: TGTGCCAGCAGTGGACTAGCGGGGGTCCTGGATACGCAGTATTTT. The chain combines TRBV6-1 with TRBJ2-3, with 12 bases that match TRBD2. Germline V gives CDR1 MNHNS, CDR2 SASEGT. The CDR3 has 15 amino acids. The ends lost 4 bases at V and 6 bases at J; junction bases unmatched: 5.

The chain carries TRBV5-4 and TRBJ1-3; 7 nucleotides agree with TRBD1. Germline V CDR1 and CDR2: SGHNT, YYREEE (reference sequence). The CDR3 sequence is 15 residues long. V was pared by 4 bases and J by 2 bases, with 6 bases of the junction left unmatched. CDR3 protein: CASSRDTGAGNTIYF. DNA of the CDR3: TGTGCCAGCAGCCGAGATACAGGGGCTGGAAACACCATATATTTT.

The chain is built from TRBV7-2 and TRBJ2-3; the D gene could be TRBD1 or TRBD2 (5 bases each). The CDR3 contains 14 residues. Deletions cut 5 bases from V and 4 bases from J, with 13 bases between. Germline V CDR1 and CDR2: SGHTA, FQGNSA. The CDR3 DNA is TGTGCCAGCAGCCTGGTATGGGGGTCAGATACGCAGTATTTT. It encodes CASSLVWGSDTQYF.

The chain is built from TRBV6-5 and TRBJ1-2; 7 nucleotides align to TRBD1. The CDR3 is made up of 14 amino acids. In germline, CDR1 is MNHEY, CDR2 SVGAGI. The ends lost 6 bases at V and 0 bases at J; junction bases unmatched: 4. CDR3: CASRPTGSNYGYTF. The CDR3 DNA is TGTGCCAGCAGACCGACAGGGTCTAACTATGGCTACACCTTC.

The chain is built from TRBV5-6 and TRBJ1-2; D not certain. This CDR3 is 15 amino acids long. CDR1 is SGHDT, CDR2 YYEEEE, per germline. Between the trimmed V and J ends, which lost 4 bases and 8 bases, there was a span of 21 bases. The CDR3: CASSPGALGTSGYTF. CDR3 bases: TGTGCCAGCAGCCCCGGTGCTCTAGGAACCTCCGGCTACACCTTC.

The genes are TRBV27 and TRBJ2-5; 14 nucleotides align to TRBD2. Germline CDR1 and CDR2: MNHEY and SMNVEV (reference sequence). The CDR3 extends over 16 amino acids. Trimming removed 3 bases from V and 4 bases from J; junction bases left unmatched: 4. The CDR3 loop reads CASSFGTSGSRETQYF. As DNA, the CDR3 is TGTGCCAGCAGTTTTGGGACTAGCGGGAGTAGAGAGACCCAGTACTTC.

The V gene is TRBV18, the J gene TRBJ1-5; 7 bases fit TRBD1. The CDR3 runs 13 residues. CDR1 and CDR2 (germline): KGHSH, LQKENI. V shed 3 bases, J shed 4 bases, and the junction held 0 bases outside the gene matches. CDR3 sequence: CASSPGQNQPQHF. The CDR3, as DNA: TGTGCCAGCTCACCGGGACAGAATCAGCCCCAGCATTTT.

V usage is TRBV9 and J usage is TRBJ2-1, with 9 bases lining up with TRBD2. Trimming took 3 bases from V and 7 from J; bases not matched to a gene: 11. The germline gives CDR1 SGDLS, CDR2 YYNGEE. The CDR3 is 16 residues long. The CDR3, as DNA: TGTGCCAGCAGCGGGGCTAGCGGGGTATATGGAAATGAGCAGTTCTTC. This gives the protein CASSGASGVYGNEQFF. Full variable domain (remainder filled in from reference TRBV9 and TRBJ2-1): DSGVTQTPKHLITATGQRVTLRCSPRSGDLSVYWYQQSLDQGLQFLIQYYNGEERAKGNILERFSAQQFPDLHSELNLSSLELGDSALYFCASSGASGVYGNEQFFGPGTRLTVL.

The V call is TRBV9, the J call TRBJ1-2, with TRBD1 matching over 10 bases. CDR1 and CDR2 (germline): SGDLS, YYNGEE. CDR3 size: 15 residues. Trimming removed 3 bases from V and 4 bases from J; junction bases left unmatched: 6. The CDR3 protein is CASSADGQGVYGYTF. In DNA, the CDR3 is TGTGCCAGCAGCGCAGACGGACAGGGGGTCTATGGCTACACCTTC.

The chain couples TRBV7-2 to TRBJ2-3; D unclear. Germline loops: CDR1 SGHTA, CDR2 FQGNSA. Trimming stripped 5 bases from V and 5 bases from J, with 11 bases between. The CDR3 totals 13 residues. The CDR3: CASSPQTGDTQYF. The CDR3 nucleotides are TGTGCCAGCAGCCCCCAAACCGGAGATACGCAGTATTTT.

CDR3 protein: CASSEVGRGDNQPQHF. For the CDR3, the DNA is TGTGCCAGCAGCGAGGTTGGGAGGGGCGACAATCAGCCCCAGCATTTT. This chain connects TRBV21-1 to TRBJ1-5. TRBV21-1 is assigned pseudogene status. The CDR3 has 16 amino acids.

The chain combines TRBV19 with TRBJ2-7; 10 nucleotides agree with TRBD1. The germline V gene has CDR1 LNHDA and CDR2 SQIVND (reference sequence). The CDR3 runs 18 residues. Unmatched junction bases numbered 15, after V lost 5 bases and J lost 2 bases. The CDR3 DNA is TGTGCCAGTAGTTTTCGAATAACCGGGACAGGGGACACCTACGAGCAGTACTTC. Translation: CASSFRITGTGDTYEQYF.

CDR3 nucleotide sequence: TGTGCCAGCAGCTCTTCGGTCGGGGAGCTGTTTTTT. Translated: CASSSSVGELFF. This rearrangement joins TRBV11-2 to TRBJ2-2; no reliable D call. The CDR3 consists of 12 residues. CDR1 SGHAT and CDR2 FQNNGV come from the germline V gene. Trimming removed 4 bases at V and 7 bases at J, with 7 bases between.

The chain recombines TRBV18 with TRBJ1-1; D unresolved. The CDR3 spans 15 residues. Germline V gives CDR1 KGHSH, CDR2 LQKENI. Trimming stripped 7 bases from V and 0 bases from J, with 15 bases between. CDR3 coding DNA: TGTGCCAGCTTCACCAATTCCGTCCTGAACACTGAAGCTTTCTTT. It is translated as CASFTNSVLNTEAFF.